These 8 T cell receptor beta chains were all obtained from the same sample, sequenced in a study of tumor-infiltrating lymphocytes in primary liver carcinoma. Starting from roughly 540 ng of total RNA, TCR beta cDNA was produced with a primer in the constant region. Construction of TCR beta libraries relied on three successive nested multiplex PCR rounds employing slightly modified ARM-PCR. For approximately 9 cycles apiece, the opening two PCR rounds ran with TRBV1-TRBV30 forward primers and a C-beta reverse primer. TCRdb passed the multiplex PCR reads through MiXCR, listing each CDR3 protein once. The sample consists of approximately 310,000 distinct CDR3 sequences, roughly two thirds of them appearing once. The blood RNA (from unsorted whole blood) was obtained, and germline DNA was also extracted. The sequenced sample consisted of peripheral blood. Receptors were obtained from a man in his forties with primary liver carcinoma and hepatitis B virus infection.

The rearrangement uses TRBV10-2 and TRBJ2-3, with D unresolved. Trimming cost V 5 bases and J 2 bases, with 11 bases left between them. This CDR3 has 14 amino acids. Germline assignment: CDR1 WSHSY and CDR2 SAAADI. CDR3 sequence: CASSPRPPTDTQYF. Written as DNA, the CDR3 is TGCGCCAGCAGTCCCAGGCCCCCCACAGATACGCAGTATTTT.

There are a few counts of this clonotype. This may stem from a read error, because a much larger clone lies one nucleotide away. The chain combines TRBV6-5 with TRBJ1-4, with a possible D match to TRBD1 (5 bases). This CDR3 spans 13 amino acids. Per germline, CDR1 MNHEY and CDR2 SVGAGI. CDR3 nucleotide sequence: TGTACCAGCAGTTACAGGCTTAATGAAAAACTGTTTTTT. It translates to CTSSYRLNEKLFF.

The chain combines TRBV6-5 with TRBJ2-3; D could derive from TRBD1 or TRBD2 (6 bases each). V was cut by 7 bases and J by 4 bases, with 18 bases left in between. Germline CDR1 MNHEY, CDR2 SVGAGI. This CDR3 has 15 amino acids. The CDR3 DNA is TGTGCCAGCAAGGGGTTCGAGAGGGGGGCAGATACGCAGTATTTT. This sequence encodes CASKGFERGADTQYF.

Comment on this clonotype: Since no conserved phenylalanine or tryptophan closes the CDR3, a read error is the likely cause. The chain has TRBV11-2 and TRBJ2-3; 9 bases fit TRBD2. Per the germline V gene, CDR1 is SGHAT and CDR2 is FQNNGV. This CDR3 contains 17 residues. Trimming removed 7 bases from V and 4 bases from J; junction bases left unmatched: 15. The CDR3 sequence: CASNRAGGRASADTQYY. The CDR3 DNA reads TGTGCCAGCAATCGAGCCGGCGGGAGGGCCAGCGCAGATACGCAGTATTAT.

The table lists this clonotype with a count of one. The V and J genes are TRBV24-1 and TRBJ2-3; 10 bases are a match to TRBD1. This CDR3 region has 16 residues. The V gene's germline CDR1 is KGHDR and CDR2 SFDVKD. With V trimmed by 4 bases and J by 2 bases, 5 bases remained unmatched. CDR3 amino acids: CATSETGGRVTDTQYF. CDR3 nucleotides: TGTGCCACCAGTGAGACAGGGGGCCGTGTCACAGATACGCAGTATTTT.

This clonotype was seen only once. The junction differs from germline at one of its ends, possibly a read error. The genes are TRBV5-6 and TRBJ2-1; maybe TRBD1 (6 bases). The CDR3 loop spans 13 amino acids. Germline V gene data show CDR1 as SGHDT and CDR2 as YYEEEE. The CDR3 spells CASTDTGNNEQLF. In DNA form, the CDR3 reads TGTGCCAGCACGGACACAGGGAATAATGAGCAGCTCTTC.

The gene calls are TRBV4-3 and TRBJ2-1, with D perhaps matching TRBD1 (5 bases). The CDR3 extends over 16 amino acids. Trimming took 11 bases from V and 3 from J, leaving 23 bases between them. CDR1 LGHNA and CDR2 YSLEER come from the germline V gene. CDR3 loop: CADSQETCGGYNEQFF. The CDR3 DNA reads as TGCGCCGACAGCCAGGAGACCTGTGGCGGCTACAATGAGCAGTTCTTC.

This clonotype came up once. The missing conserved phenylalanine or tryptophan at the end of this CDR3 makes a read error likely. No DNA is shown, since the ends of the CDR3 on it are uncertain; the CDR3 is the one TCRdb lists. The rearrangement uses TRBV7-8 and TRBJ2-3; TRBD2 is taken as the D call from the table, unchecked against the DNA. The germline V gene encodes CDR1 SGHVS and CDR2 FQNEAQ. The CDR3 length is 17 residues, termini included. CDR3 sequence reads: CASSLVQAGGPHDTQYS.